The 25 T cell receptor beta chains below all came from one sample that was sequenced in a study of T-cell memory formation after mild COVID-19. TCRdb fed the 5' RACE reads into MiXCR, producing one record per CDR3 protein. The sample lists approximately 12,000 distinct CDR3 sequences, roughly 14% seen once, with about 54% in the top ten. Material: PBMCs or a T cell subset sorted from them (not recorded which). These receptors were collected from a man aged 18-30 years who had mild COVID-19 (a few samples of this study predate the infection). Cell type and time point are not known.

This clonotype was recorded at least ten times. The chain combines TRBV6-2 or TRBV6-3 with TRBJ2-7; tentatively, D is TRBD2 (5 bases). This CDR3 is 12 amino acids long. Germline V gene data show CDR1 as MNHEY and CDR2 as SVGEGT. V was pared by 4 bases and J by 6 bases, with 10 bases between. This CDR3 reads CASSWEFGEQYV. The CDR3 region has the DNA TGTGCCAGCAGTTGGGAGTTTGGCGAGCAGTACGTC.

This clonotype was counted many times. V gene TRBV5-1 combines with J gene TRBJ2-2; D may be TRBD1 (6 bases). V shed 4 bases and J shed 1 base, with 8 bases lying between them. CDR1 is SGHRS, CDR2 YFSETQ, per germline. This CDR3 spans 14 amino acids. CDR3: CASSLTGNTGELFF. The DNA for the CDR3 is TGCGCCAGCAGCCTGACAGGGAACACCGGGGAGCTGTTTTTT.

To note about this clonotype: A read error may be the cause here, since a much bigger clone is one base away. V and J are TRBV5-5 and TRBJ2-7; TRBD1 matches 7 bases. This CDR3 comprises 14 residues. CDR1 and CDR2 (germline): SGHKS, YYEKEE (reference sequence). Trimming cost V 4 bases and J 6 bases; bases outside gene matches: 10. CDR3 loop: CASSGTVASSEQYF. The DNA for the CDR3 is TGTGCCAGCAGCGGGACAGTGGCCTCATCCGAGCAGTACTTC.

The sample holds many counts of this clonotype. Written as DNA, the CDR3 is TGTGCCACCAGCAGAGATCATGGGGGACCTGGAGAGACCCAGTACTTC. Translation: CATSRDHGGPGETQYF. The V and J genes are TRBV15 and TRBJ2-5; possibly TRBD1 or TRBD2 for D (5 bases each). CDR1 and CDR2 (germline): LNHNV, YYDKDF (reference sequence). CDR3 length: 16 amino acids. V lost 0 bases and J lost 4, with 15 bases in between. Drawing the rest from reference TRBV15 and TRBJ2-5, the complete variable domain is DAMVIQNPRYQVTQFGKPVTLSCSQTLNHNVMYWYQQKSSQAPKLLFHYYDKDFNNEADTPDNFQSRRPNTSFCFLDIRSPGLGDTAMYLCATSRDHGGPGETQYFGPGTRLLVL.

This clonotype has just a few counts. The chain employs TRBV28 and TRBJ2-3; D remains unclear. From germline, CDR1 is MDHEN and CDR2 SYDVKM. The CDR3 contains 14 residues. Trimming pared 1 base from V and 1 base from J, leaving 6 bases between. CDR3 residues: CASSLFSGTDTQYF. CDR3 DNA sequence: TGTGCCAGCAGTTTATTTTCGGGCACAGATACGCAGTATTTT.

This clonotype was recorded at least ten times. J is TRBJ2-7 and V is TRBV19; 7 nucleotides agree with TRBD2. With 6 bases clipped from V and 2 bases from J, the junction kept 4 bases outside the gene matches. The CDR3 runs 13 residues. Per the germline V gene, CDR1 is LNHDA and CDR2 is SQIVND (reference sequence). The CDR3 sequence is CASSSGGPYEQYF. The CDR3 DNA sequence: TGTGCCAGTAGCTCGGGGGGACCCTACGAGCAGTACTTC.

This clonotype appeared a few times. A read error may be the cause here, since a much bigger clone is one base away. The CDR3 here is CASSPTVQGALYGYTF. CDR3 nucleotide sequence: TGTGCCAGCAGCCCGACGGTACAGGGGGCCCTCTATGGCTACACCTTC. This chain links TRBV7-9 with TRBJ1-2; 9 bases line up with TRBD1. The CDR3 extends over 16 amino acids. Looked up from germline, CDR1 is SEHNR and CDR2 is FQNEAQ (reference sequence). Trimming removed 5 bases from V and 4 bases from J; junction bases left unmatched: 11. Full variable domain (remainder filled in from reference TRBV7-9 and TRBJ1-2): DTGVSQNPRHKITKRGQNVTFRCDPISEHNRLYWYRQTLGQGPEFLTYFQNEAQLEKSRLLSDRFSAERPKGSFSTLEIQRTEQGDSAMYLCASSPTVQGALYGYTFGSGTRLTVV.

This clonotype has a count of ten or more. This rearrangement joins TRBV12-3 or TRBV12-4 to TRBJ2-3, with TRBD2 matching 10 bases. The CDR3 length is 14 residues. V dropped 3 bases and J dropped 4; count of bases not matched to a gene: 1. The CDR3 DNA reads TGTGCCAGCAGTTTCCTAGCGGGGGCAGATACGCAGTATTTT. As protein: CASSFLAGADTQYF.

This clonotype was picked up many times. This rearrangement joins TRBV5-5 to TRBJ2-1; unclear D gene. V lost 2 bases and J lost 1, with 4 bases in between. This CDR3 is built from 13 residues. The germline V gene encodes CDR1 SGHKS and CDR2 YYEKEE (reference sequence). The CDR3 sequence: CASSFVSYNEQFF. CDR3 DNA: TGTGCCAGCAGCTTCGTTTCCTACAATGAGCAGTTCTTC. Filled out from reference TRBV5-5 and TRBJ2-1, the complete variable domain reads DAGVTQSPTHLIKTRGQQVTLRCSPISGHKSVSWYQQVLGQGPQFIFQYYEKEERGRGNFPDRFSARQFPNYSSELNVNALLLGDSALYLCASSFVSYNEQFFGPGTRLTVL.

This clonotype has just a few counts. The chain has TRBV4-2 and TRBJ2-3; D perhaps matches TRBD2 (5 bases). Germline CDR1 is LGHNA and CDR2 is YNFKEQ. The V end lost 1 base, the J end lost 2 bases, and 10 bases lay between the germline ends. The CDR3 runs to 15 residues. The CDR3 region has the DNA TGTGCCAGCAGCCAAGGAGGGCTAGACACAGATACGCAGTATTTT. Protein sequence: CASSQGGLDTDTQYF.

This clonotype was recorded a few times. The chain carries TRBV6-5 and TRBJ2-2; D is undetermined. Between the trimmed V and J ends, which lost 2 bases and 4 bases, there was a span of 5 bases. The germline V gene has CDR1 MNHEY and CDR2 SVGAGI. The CDR3 length is 13 residues. CDR3 nucleotides: TGTGCCAGCAGTTACCCTCCCACCGGGGAGCTGTTTTTT. Translation gives CASSYPPTGELFF.

This clonotype was recorded many times. This chain uses TRBV6-6 with TRBJ2-7; the match to TRBD2 covers 7 bases. V shed 0 bases, J shed 5 bases, and the junction held 4 bases outside the gene matches. The V gene's germline CDR1 is MNHNY and CDR2 SVGAGI (reference sequence). The CDR3 has 14 residues. CDR3 in amino acids: CASSYSGGSDEQYF. DNA of the CDR3: TGTGCCAGCAGTTACTCGGGGGGGAGCGACGAGCAGTACTTC.

This clonotype was found many times. The chain joins TRBV7-8 to TRBJ1-5; D not resolved. The CDR3 length is 14 residues. With 0 bases removed from V and 6 bases from J, the gap between germline ends came to 9 bases. The germline V gene has CDR1 SGHVS and CDR2 FQNEAQ. In nucleotides, the CDR3 is TGTGCCAGCAGCTTAGCCCCGGTCTTTCAGCCCCAGCATTTT. Translated, it gives CASSLAPVFQPQHF.

This clonotype was counted at least ten times. The gene calls are TRBV7-6 and TRBJ1-1; TRBD1 agrees at 8 bases. The CDR3 consists of 15 residues. V dropped 1 base and J dropped 5; count of bases not matched to a gene: 6. Germline V lookup: CDR1 SGHVS, CDR2 FNYEAQ. The chain's CDR3 is CASSLGTGLKTEAFF. In DNA, the CDR3 is TGTGCCAGCAGCTTAGGGACAGGGTTAAAGACTGAAGCTTTCTTT.

In its sample, this clonotype was seen a few times. This sequence joins TRBV21-1 and TRBJ1-2. TRBV21-1 is a pseudogene segment. The CDR3 totals 15 residues. In DNA form, the CDR3 reads TGTGCCAGCAGCGCCCGAAGGTCAGTAAACTATGGCTACACCTTC. Translated: CASSARRSVNYGYTF.

This clonotype has ten or more counts. The chain couples TRBV28 to TRBJ2-7; D might be TRBD1 or TRBD2, each matching 5 bases. Germline CDR1 reads MDHEN; CDR2 reads SYDVKM. This CDR3 contains 14 residues. The germline V and J ends were trimmed by 6 bases and 3 bases, with 15 bases remaining between them. CDR3: CASSLGTGFYEQYV. CDR3 DNA: TGTGCCAGCAGCCTCGGGACGGGATTCTACGAGCAGTACGTC.

V usage is TRBV5-4 and J usage is TRBJ1-2; D call uncertain. Germline CDR1 is SGHNT and CDR2 is YYREEE (reference sequence). V gave up 3 bases and J gave up 12 bases, with 21 bases separating them. There are 14 residues in the CDR3. The CDR3, as DNA: TGTGCCAGCAGCTCTACCTCAACGGCCTGGAGTAACACCTTC. Protein product: CASSSTSTAWSNTF. Supplemented by reference TRBV5-4 and TRBJ1-2, the full variable domain reads ETGVTQSPTHLIKTRGQQVTLRCSSQSGHNTVSWYQQALGQGPQFIFQYYREEENGRGNFPPRFSGLQFPNYSSELNVNALELDDSALYLCASSSTSTAWSNTFGSGTRLTVV.

The chain is built from TRBV10-3 and TRBJ2-1; 9 positions agree with TRBD2. The V segment lost 10 bases and the J segment 8 bases; nucleotides outside the gene matches: 6. Germline V lookup: CDR1 ENHRY, CDR2 SYGVKD. This CDR3 spans 12 amino acids. CDR3 bases: TGTGCCACCAGCGGGGGGACAGATGAGCAGTTCTTC. Translation: CATSGGTDEQFF.

This clonotype occurred many times. The V call is TRBV7-9, the J call TRBJ1-4; D remains ambiguous. The CDR3 length is 16 residues. Germline V gives CDR1 SEHNR, CDR2 FQNEAQ (reference sequence). V dropped 5 bases and J dropped 4 bases, with 17 bases sitting between them. The CDR3: CASSEPGGRHNEKLFF. DNA of the CDR3: TGTGCCAGCAGCGAGCCCGGCGGCCGCCATAATGAAAAACTGTTTTTT. The full variable domain, its missing parts supplied by reference TRBV7-9 and TRBJ1-4, is DTGVSQNPRHKITKRGQNVTFRCDPISEHNRLYWYRQTLGQGPEFLTYFQNEAQLEKSRLLSDRFSAERPKGSFSTLEIQRTEQGDSAMYLCASSEPGGRHNEKLFFGSGTQLSVL.

The sample holds many counts of this clonotype. V usage is TRBV4-1 and J usage is TRBJ1-1; D not resolved. CDR1 is MGHRA, CDR2 YSYEKL, per germline. Trimming pared 4 bases from V and 0 bases from J, leaving 18 bases between. The CDR3 covers 17 residues. The CDR3, as DNA: TGCGCCAGCAGCCCCACCGGGCCAGTTCCCATGAACACTGAAGCTTTCTTT. Protein product: CASSPTGPVPMNTEAFF.

V gene TRBV12-3 or TRBV12-4 combines with J gene TRBJ2-3; D is perhaps TRBD1 (6 bases). The germline V and J ends were trimmed by 4 bases and 4 bases, with 15 bases remaining between them. The CDR3 loop spans 15 amino acids. The CDR3 reads CASSSSRGEADTQYF. The CDR3 DNA follows: TGTGCCAGCAGTTCTAGCAGGGGTGAGGCAGATACGCAGTATTTT.

This clonotype was seen a few times. This chain connects TRBV15 to TRBJ1-6; D not certain. Germline V lookup: CDR1 LNHNV, CDR2 YYDKDF (reference sequence). The V gene lost 3 bases and the J gene lost 7 bases, with 10 bases spanning the gap. The CDR3 has 14 residues. CDR3 nucleotides: TGTGCCACCAGCAGCCAGAAGTGGAATTCACCCCTCCACTTT. As protein: CATSSQKWNSPLHF.

This clonotype occurred many times. This chain joins TRBV5-1 and TRBJ2-3; D remains unclear. The CDR3 covers 15 residues. With 2 bases removed from V and 0 bases from J, the gap between germline ends came to 10 bases. Per germline, CDR1 SGHRS and CDR2 YFSETQ. The CDR3: CASSFVGISTDTQYF. The DNA of the CDR3 is TGCGCCAGCAGCTTCGTGGGGATCAGCACAGATACGCAGTATTTT.

This clonotype came up many times. The DNA of the CDR3 is TGCGCCAGCAGCCAAGTGATAGCGGGGGGTGCAGATACGCAGTATTTT. Its translation: CASSQVIAGGADTQYF. The V gene is TRBV4-3, the J gene TRBJ2-3; 10 positions agree with TRBD2. The CDR3 contains 16 residues. Losses at the gene ends were 1 base for V and 4 bases for J; bases not matched to a gene: 5. Germline V gene lookup returns CDR1 LGHNA and CDR2 YSLEER.

This clonotype showed up many times. This chain connects TRBV11-2 to TRBJ2-7; TRBD1 agrees at 8 bases. This CDR3 has 14 amino acids. From germline, CDR1 is SGHAT and CDR2 FQNNGV. V dropped 4 bases and J dropped 3; count of bases not matched to a gene: 5. The CDR3 here is CASSSGQAFYEQYF. CDR3 sequence (DNA): TGTGCCAGCAGCTCGGGACAGGCCTTCTACGAGCAGTACTTC.